Detailed here is one T cell receptor beta chain. Its matching antigen is unknown. The record originates from a study of CXCR3-negative and CXCR3-positive naive CD8 T cells. Study-wide results and caveats: Compared with CXCR3-negative naive cells, CXCR3-positive naive cells showed more hydrophobic TRB CDR3s.

TRB cDNA was prepared as libraries by UMI-labeled 5' RACE. TCRdb re-called the 5' RACE reads and gives one entry per CDR3 protein, without DNA. In total, the table holds fewer than 90,000 distinct CDR3 sequences. Germline lookup yields CDR1 LNHDA and CDR2 SQIVND (reference sequence). This CDR3 comprises 15 residues. The TCR comes from a human donor in good health. Some clones in this sample may be carry-over from other donors' samples. The sample taken for sequencing was naive CXCR3+ CD8+ T cells from blood. The subset is: CD45RO-CCR7+CD27+CD95- naive CD8+ T cells expressing CXCR3 (TNR3+). This chain connects TRBV19 to TRBJ1-4; TCRdb selects TRBD1, and the lack of DNA leaves this call unchecked. The CDR3 sequence: CASSPGQGPNEKLFF.